This T cell receptor (beta chain) was sequenced during a study of response to subunit inactivated influenza vaccine. Each CDR3 protein is one row after TCRdb ran MiXCR on the RT-PCR reads. The sample lists around 480,000 distinct CDR3 sequences, about 10% seen once, with 10% to 15% in the top ten. General study findings and limits: Authors proposed each seasonal influenza vaccination draws in few new T cells.

As for this clonotype: Its antigen is currently unknown.

CDR3 length equals 14 residues. V was trimmed by 3 bases and J by 2 bases, leaving 9 bases between them. Germline V gene lookup returns CDR1 KGHSH and CDR2 LQKENI. The rearrangement uses TRBV18 and TRBJ2-3; D gene unclear. The source material was PBMCs from blood, sampled about 6 weeks after vaccination. This TCR was sampled from a man aged 50 to 59 who received an inactivated influenza vaccine. The CDR3 DNA follows: TGTGCCAGCTCACCTGACGCCTTCACAGATACGCAGTATTTT. Amino acids: CASSPDAFTDTQYF.